These 20 T cell receptor beta chains were sequenced from one sample in a study of graft-versus-host responses after intestinal transplantation. Libraries were prepared by immunoSEQ multiplex PCR; TCRdb keeps only in-frame clonotypes and omits some of them. The repertoire holds around 23,000 clones, with approximately 83% as singletons. The sample consisted of PBMCs, taken roughly 450 days after intestinal transplant. These receptors all stem from a human patient who received an intestinal transplant, so some T cells may come from the graft donor.

The J gene is TRBJ2-7, the V gene TRBV19; D may be TRBD1 or TRBD2 (5 bases each). V lost 3 bases and J 0 bases, leaving 12 bases between the germline ends. This CDR3 has 15 residues. Germline-derived CDR1 and CDR2 are LNHDA and SQIVND (reference sequence). The CDR3 nucleotides read TGTGCCAGTAGTATCGGGGCCGGATTCTCCTACGAGCAGTACTTC. It encodes CASSIGAGFSYEQYF.

The chain links TRBV13 to TRBJ2-2; D unclear. This CDR3 has 12 residues. From germline, CDR1 is PRHDT and CDR2 FYEKMQ (reference sequence). Trimming cost V 2 bases and J 4 bases, with 2 bases left between them. The CDR3 DNA sequence: TGTGCCAGCAGCTTAAGCACCGGGGAGCTGTTTTTT. This gives the protein CASSLSTGELFF.

CDR3 in DNA: TGTGCCAGCAGTGTTGGAGCGGGAGGCACAGATACGCAGTATTTT. This codes for CASSVGAGGTDTQYF. The chain has TRBV6-4 and TRBJ2-3; TRBD2 matches at 8 bases. V lost 4 bases and J lost 1; bases outside the gene matches: 4. The CDR3 spans 15 residues. Looked up from germline, CDR1 is MRHNA and CDR2 is SNTAGT.

Of note for this clone: The sample contains more than one DNA sequence encoding this CDR3. The rearrangement joins TRBV18 to TRBJ1-5, with a tentative D call TRBD1 (5 bases). The CDR3 consists of 15 residues. The germline V gene encodes CDR1 KGHSH and CDR2 LQKENI. The germline V and J ends were trimmed by 6 bases and 4 bases, with 16 bases remaining between them. The chain's CDR3 is CASSPRDPTNQPQHF. CDR3 coding DNA: TGTGCCAGCTCGCCCCGGGACCCTACTAATCAGCCCCAGCATTTT.

CDR3: CASSLGGGSYNEQFF. In DNA form, the CDR3 reads TGCGCCAGCAGCCTAGGAGGGGGCTCCTACAATGAGCAGTTCTTC. The gene calls are TRBV4-1 and TRBJ2-1, with D possibly called TRBD1 or TRBD2 (6 bases each). This CDR3 comprises 15 residues. V was clipped by 4 bases and J by 0 bases, with 10 bases between them. Germline CDR1 MGHRA, CDR2 YSYEKL.

As regards this clone: At one end, the junction sequence differs from germline, possibly due to a read error. Additional DNA sequences in this sample encode the identical CDR3. The rearrangement joins TRBV10-1 to TRBJ2-3; D may be TRBD1 (6 bases). The germline CDR1 and CDR2 sequences are WNHNN and SYGVQD (reference sequence). The CDR3 runs to 16 residues. In nucleotides, the CDR3 is TGCGCCAGGATCTACAGGGTGGTGATTGGCACGGATACGCAGTATTTT. It codes for CARIYRVVIGTDTQYF.

The chain has TRBV27 and TRBJ2-7; TRBD2 matches 9 bases. CDR1 and CDR2 from the germline V gene are MNHEY and SMNVEV (reference sequence). Germline trimming cut 4 bases from V and 1 base from J; bases unmatched to any gene: 5. This CDR3 is built from 15 residues. CDR3 residues: CASSYSTSGSYEQYF. Here the CDR3 DNA reads TGTGCCAGCAGTTACTCGACTAGCGGTTCCTACGAGCAGTACTTC.

This rearrangement joins TRBV10-3 to TRBJ1-3, with TRBD1 as a possible D gene (6 bases). CDR3 length equals 16 residues. Germline CDR1 ENHRY, CDR2 SYGVKD. V lost 3 bases and J lost 2, with 14 bases in between. The DNA of the CDR3 is TGTGCCATCAGTGACCCCGACAGGAACCCTGGAAACACCATATATTTT. Its translation: CAISDPDRNPGNTIYF.

The J gene is TRBJ2-1, the V gene TRBV5-6; 8 bases fit TRBD2. Trimming removed 4 bases from V and 4 bases from J; junction bases left unmatched: 7. The CDR3 covers 15 residues. Germline loops: CDR1 SGHDT, CDR2 YYEEEE. The CDR3 loop is CASSKGTRGYNEQFF. The CDR3 DNA sequence: TGTGCCAGCAGCAAGGGGACTAGGGGGTACAATGAGCAGTTCTTC.

The chain is built from TRBV7-3 and TRBJ1-1; the D is unclear. The CDR3 is made up of 13 amino acids. Germline lookup yields CDR1 SGHTA and CDR2 FQGTGA. V gave up 2 bases and J gave up 0 bases, with 4 bases separating them. DNA for the CDR3: TGTGCCAGCAGCTTACTCATGAACACTGAAGCTTTCTTT. It yields the protein CASSLLMNTEAFF.

This chain links TRBV5-6 with TRBJ1-2, with no clear D. In germline, CDR1 is SGHDT, CDR2 YYEEEE. The length of the CDR3 is 11 residues. V was shortened by 1 base and J by 5 bases, with 3 bases between the two germline ends. CDR3 amino acids: CASSLQYGYTF. CDR3 nucleotides: TGTGCCAGCAGCTTGCAGTATGGCTACACCTTC.

This clone was observed once. Different DNA sequences within this sample yield the same CDR3. This chain uses TRBV2 with TRBJ1-1; 7 positions agree with TRBD1. Trimming at V came to 7 bases and at J to 1 base, leaving 6 bases not matched to a gene. CDR3 length equals 14 residues. Per germline, CDR1 SNHLY and CDR2 FYNNEI. CDR3 bases: TGTGCCAGCACCAGACAGGGTAGGAACACTGAAGCTTTCTTT. Translated, it gives CASTRQGRNTEAFF.

This chain joins TRBV10-3 and TRBJ2-5; D is perhaps TRBD2 (6 bases). The germline V gene encodes CDR1 ENHRY and CDR2 SYGVKD. Trimming shortened V by 6 bases and J by 3 bases, and 11 bases separated the two germline ends. This CDR3 is 13 amino acids long. CDR3 protein: CAISRDSEETQYF. Written as DNA, the CDR3 is TGTGCCATCAGCCGGGACTCCGAAGAGACCCAGTACTTC.

This clone was recorded only once. The chain combines TRBV5-1 with TRBJ2-3; D possibly uses TRBD1 or TRBD2 (7 bases each). CDR3 length equals 14 residues. Trimming removed 5 bases from V and 2 bases from J, with 12 bases in between. CDR1 and CDR2 from the germline V gene are SGHRS and YFSETQ. The CDR3 loop reads CASSTGDYTDTQYF. DNA for the CDR3: TGCGCCAGCAGTACAGGGGACTACACAGATACGCAGTATTTT. The full variable domain, rest sourced from reference TRBV5-1 and TRBJ2-3, is KAGVTQTPRYLIKTRGQQVTLSCSPISGHRSVSWYQQTPGQGLQFLFEYFSETQRNKGNFPGRFSGRQFSNSRSEMNVSTLELGDSALYLCASSTGDYTDTQYFGPGTRLTVL.

The chain links TRBV6-1 to TRBJ2-3, with D possibly matching TRBD2 (6 bases). The germline V gene has CDR1 MNHNS and CDR2 SASEGT. The germline V and J ends were trimmed by 8 bases and 5 bases, with 20 bases remaining between them. The CDR3 extends over 15 amino acids. The CDR3 loop is CASRTPLALQDTQYF. CDR3 nucleotides: TGTGCCAGCCGAACCCCCCTAGCGCTCCAAGATACGCAGTATTTT.

This clone was counted a single time. V usage is TRBV5-1 and J usage is TRBJ2-7, with TRBD1 matching 8 bases. J lost 5 bases, V lost 4 bases, and 8 bases had no gene match. This CDR3 is built from 14 residues. Germline loops: CDR1 SGHRS, CDR2 YFSETQ. CDR3 DNA: TGCGCCAGCAGCATAGGACAGGGCGGAAACGAGCAGTACTTC. Translation: CASSIGQGGNEQYF.

This clone has only a few counts. The chain couples TRBV6-5 to TRBJ1-2, with TRBD1 matching 9 bases. The J segment lost 3 bases and the V segment lost 0 bases, leaving 2 bases of the junction unmatched. Germline values: CDR1 MNHEY, CDR2 SVGAGI. This CDR3 is built from 15 residues. The CDR3 sequence: CASSYSGQGDYGYTF. For the CDR3, the DNA is TGTGCCAGCAGTTACTCGGGACAGGGCGACTATGGCTACACCTTC.

The chain joins TRBV29-1 to TRBJ2-3, with D tentatively TRBD1 (6 bases). Trimming removed 0 bases from V and 2 bases from J, with 12 bases in between. Germline-derived CDR1 and CDR2 are SQVTM and ANQGSEA. This CDR3 contains 15 residues. CDR3 bases: TGCAGCGTTGAAGAAGGGACATTCTCCACAGATACGCAGTATTTT. Its translation is CSVEEGTFSTDTQYF.

The chain employs TRBV7-8 and TRBJ2-2; 7 nucleotides align to TRBD2. J was trimmed by 5 bases and V by 5 bases; bases with no gene match: 14. The CDR3 runs 17 residues. The germline CDR1 and CDR2 sequences are SGHVS and FQNEAQ. The CDR3 here is CASSRRGGSGSTGELFF. As DNA, the CDR3 is TGTGCCAGCAGCCGGCGCGGCGGGAGCGGCTCGACCGGGGAGCTGTTTTTT.

The rearrangement links TRBV6-8 to TRBJ1-2; D is uncertain. Germline CDR1 MNHGY, CDR2 SAAAGT. The CDR3 contains 11 residues. V was shortened by 4 bases and J by 8 bases, with 8 bases between the two germline ends. DNA of the CDR3: TGTGCCAGCAGTTTTCGTGGGGGCTACACCTTC. Protein sequence: CASSFRGGYTF.